This T cell receptor beta chain was sequenced for a study of CXCR3-negative and CXCR3-positive naive CD8 T cells. Study-level findings and limits: CXCR3-expressing naive cells carried TRB CDR3s more hydrophobic than those of CXCR3-negative naive cells.

Every individual CD8+ T cell subset underwent sorting in triplicate at 280,000 or so cells apiece. Naive CD8+ T cells were CD45RO-CCR7+CD27+CD95-. In the case of this clonotype: Its antigen is currently unknown.

It was by 5' RACE with UMI labels that the TRB cDNA libraries were prepared. TCRdb re-called the 5' RACE reads and catalogs CDR3 proteins one per entry, DNA excluded. This sample contains some 150,000 distinct CDR3 sequences. CDR3 size: 15 residues. Looked up from germline, CDR1 is SGHVS and CDR2 is FQNEAQ. The specimen sequenced was naive CXCR3+ CD8+ T cells from blood. Documented subset: CD45RO-CCR7+CD27+CD95- naive CD8+ T cells expressing CXCR3 (TNR3+). This TCR was recovered from a human donor in good health. Some clones in this sample may be carry-over from other donors' samples. V gene TRBV7-8 combines with J gene TRBJ2-1; TCRdb returns TRBD1, unconfirmable since there is no DNA. The CDR3 sequence: CASSPWQEAAYEPYF.